The TCR beta chain described here comes from a study of brain T cells in children with intractable seizures. Sequencing was limited to surgery cases with top T cell transcript signatures in brain tissue. The data were produced by immunoSEQ multiplex PCR, yet TCRdb's version contains in-frame clones alone and is incomplete. The sample lists about 22,000 clones, around 94% occurring once. As concerns this clone: No antigen is known for it.

Study-wide results and limits: Patients' HCMV serostatus was unknown; virus specificity rests on CDR3 similarity alone.

Trimming cost V 0 bases and J 2 bases, with 10 bases left between them. Germline V gene sequence: CDR1 KGHSH, CDR2 LQKENI. The CDR3 totals 15 residues. This clonotype was obtained from a boy aged 10-17 years with focal cortical dysplasia and intractable seizures. The chain combines TRBV18 with TRBJ1-1; D is unresolved. The source was peripheral blood, collected at surgery. The CDR3 loop reads CASSPPGMRNTEAFF. The CDR3 nucleotides are TGTGCCAGCTCACCACCGGGGATGCGCAACACTGAAGCTTTCTTT. Using reference TRBV18 and TRBJ1-1 for the parts outside the CDR3, the full variable domain is NAGVMQNPRHLVRRRGQEARLRCSPMKGHSHVYWYRQLPEEGLKFMVYLQKENIIDESGMPKERFSAEFPKEGPSILRIQQVVRGDSAAYFCASSPPGMRNTEAFFGQGTRLTVV.